This T cell receptor (beta chain) was profiled in a study of identical twins. Study-wide findings and caveats: High-abundance cord blood beta clonotypes had fewer insertions; memory repertoires showed none. Conclusions relied on cross-sectional statistical analysis, not following the same donors.

A few counts support this clonotype. Its matching antigen is unknown. MiXCR, run by TCRdb on the 5' RACE reads, gives a single entry per CDR3 protein. Found here are about 690,000 distinct CDR3 sequences, 6% to 6.5% of them singletons; the top ten hold roughly 2%. Everyone who donated was a healthy Caucasian. The clonotype was recovered from a man between 18 and 35 years old in good health. The sequencing sample was made of naive T cells sorted from blood.

In DNA, the CDR3 is TGTGCCAGCAGCTTAGCGATGCAGGGGATTTACAATGAGCAGTTCTTC. Translation: CASSLAMQGIYNEQFF. The gene calls are TRBV7-9 and TRBJ2-1; TRBD1 might be the D (6 bases). The V end lost 0 bases, the J end lost 4 bases, and 13 bases lay between the germline ends. Per the germline V gene, CDR1 is SEHNR and CDR2 is FQNEAQ (reference sequence). The CDR3 sequence is 16 residues long.